A selection of T cell receptor beta chains follows, all from one sample in a study of blood T cell repertoires in COVID-19. Clones were sequenced by immunoSEQ multiplex PCR, and TCRdb holds only the in-frame ones, with some missing. This table holds a few hundred thousand clones, over 75% found once. The sequenced material came from PBMCs or T cells enriched from blood (not recorded which). The receptor source for this set is a woman aged 40 to 49 with acute COVID-19. Each CDR3 is given without its conserved first and last residue. The D gene is left open where the match is weak. Clone size, where shown, is once, few, many, or a class for clones that have expanded.

D: -; size: -; V: TRBV4-1; CDR3: ASSQDQGLSSGYT
D: -; size: few; V: TRBV10-1; CDR3: ASSEGADSPLH
D: -; size: -; V: TRBV3-1/TRBV3-2; CDR3: ASSQRGHKNQPQH
D: TRBD2; size: -; V: TRBV19; CDR3: ASSIDTSGYYEQY
D: -; size: -; V: TRBV5-1; CDR3: ASSPNTAQLNEKLF
D: TRBD1; size: few; V: TRBV7-6; CDR3: ASSVSQGSDSPLH
D: TRBD1; size: -; V: TRBV10-3; CDR3: AISGQGPGELF
D: -; size: -; V: TRBV28; CDR3: ASSDSPLNYGYT
D: TRBD1; size: -; V: TRBV5-1; CDR3: ASSLGGSGNSPLH
D: TRBD1; size: -; V: TRBV27; CDR3: ASSRTGAYEQY
D: TRBD1; size: -; V: TRBV5-4; CDR3: ASSAGTGGREANYGYT
D: -; size: -; V: TRBV5-1; CDR3: ASSFKPGDTIY
D: TRBD1; size: -; V: TRBV6-5; CDR3: ASSRGQGKAGYT
D: -; size: few; V: TRBV19; CDR3: ASRGAGVALNQPQH
D: -; size: -; V: TRBV11-2; CDR3: ASSLDRVSNEQF
D: TRBD1; size: -; V: TRBV6-5; CDR3: ASKKVGQGGEKLF
D: TRBD2; size: few; V: TRBV12-5; CDR3: ASGLVLAGGYNEQF
D: -; size: -; V: TRBV30; CDR3: ARGGSYGYT
D: -; size: -; V: TRBV27; CDR3: ASSLYGDTEAF
D: TRBD1; size: -; V: TRBV28; CDR3: ASSGQGWTEAF